This is a list of T cell receptor beta chains from one sample in a study of vaccination and CD4 T cells after COVID-19. TCRdb analysed the PCR reads with MiXCR anew, one entry per CDR3 protein. Of approximately 15,000 distinct CDR3 sequences in the sample, approximately 47% are singletons; the top ten hold over 10%. These receptors have no known antigen. The specimen sequenced was CD4+ T cells from blood, cultured in vitro. These receptors were obtained from a human donor who had recovered from COVID-19. Both conserved end residues are part of each CDR3. D genes are given only for firm matches. The listing skips clone size in some rows; elsewhere it reads once, few, many or a size class.

16 | TRBJ2-3 | . | TRBD2 | TRBV11-2 | TGTGCCAGCAGCTTAGAACTAGCGGAAGGGATTAATACGCAGTATTTT | CASSLELAEGINTQYF
13 | TRBJ2-7 | . | TRBD2 | TRBV15 | TGTGCCACCAGCACCGGACTAGAATACGAGCAGTACTTC | CATSTGLEYEQYF
14 | TRBJ2-2 | . | . | TRBV5-1 | TGCGCCAGCAGCCAGAGTTCGAACACCGGGGAGCTGTTTTTT | CASSQSSNTGELFF
14 | TRBJ2-7 | . | TRBD2 | TRBV7-2 | TGTGCCAGCAGCTCTAGCGGGGGTATAGGGGAGCAGTACTTC | CASSSSGGIGEQYF
13 | TRBJ1-1 | . | TRBD1 | TRBV20-1 | TGCAGTGCCCCGGGACAGGTGAACACTGAAGCTTTCTTT | CSAPGQVNTEAFF
14 | TRBJ2-3 | once | TRBD1 | TRBV10-3 | TGTGCCATCAGGGAGGGACAGGGAGCAGATACGCAGTATTTT | CAIREGQGADTQYF
14 | TRBJ1-3 | . | . | TRBV5-1 | TGCGCCAGCAGCTTATATGGATCTGGAAACACCATATATTTT | CASSLYGSGNTIYF
15 | TRBJ2-1 | . | TRBD1 | TRBV30 | TGTGCCTGGAGGGCGACAGGGAGCTCCTACAATGAGCAGTTCTTC | CAWRATGSSYNEQFF
18 | TRBJ2-3 | . | TRBD2 | TRBV7-8 | TGTGCCAGCAGCTCAGGGACTAGCGGGGGGGCCGGCACAGATACGCAGTATTTT | CASSSGTSGGAGTDTQYF
13 | TRBJ2-1 | few | . | TRBV12-5 | TGTGCTAGTGGTACTCCCGGGGCCAATGAGCAGTTCTTC | CASGTPGANEQFF
15 | TRBJ1-6 | few | . | TRBV6-1 | TGTGCCAGCAGGGCACAGAGAGGCTATAATTCACCCCTCCACTTT | CASRAQRGYNSPLHF
13 | TRBJ1-5 | . | . | TRBV12-3/TRBV12-4 | TGTGCCAGCAGTTTAAGGGGGTATCAGCCCCAGCATTTT | CASSLRGYQPQHF
13 | TRBJ2-4 | . | TRBD1 | TRBV20-1 | TGCAGTGCTGCCCCTCGGGACAGAAACATTCAGTACTTC | CSAAPRDRNIQYF
14 | TRBJ1-2 | medium-sized | TRBD1 | TRBV6-5 | TGTGCCAGCAGTTACGGGACAGAGACGTTAGGCTACACCTTC | CASSYGTETLGYTF
15 | TRBJ1-6 | . | . | TRBV28 | TGTGCCAGCAGTCCCAGTGGCAGGACGAATTCACCCCTCCACTTT | CASSPSGRTNSPLHF
17 | TRBJ1-2 | few | TRBD1 | TRBV5-6 | TGTGCCAGCAGCTTGGCGCCTCGACAGGGGGCGTATGCTGGCTACACCTTC | CASSLAPRQGAYAGYTF
13 | TRBJ1-1 | few | . | TRBV12-3/TRBV12-4 | TGTGCCAGCAGTTTGAAAGAGAACACTGAAGCTTTCTTT | CASSLKENTEAFF
12 | TRBJ1-5 | . | . | TRBV6-2/TRBV6-3 | TGTGCCAGCAGTTACTCCTCGGCACCCCAGCATTTT | CASSYSSAPQHF